What follows are 8 T cell receptor beta chains derived from one specimen sequenced in a study of T cell responses to AZD1222 COVID-19 vaccine. Clones were read by immunoSEQ multiplex PCR, and TCRdb kept only the in-frame ones, dropping some. Here the sample spans approximately 120,000 clones, about 90% being singletons. Sample: peripheral blood, taken on day 0 of MenACWY control vaccination. These receptors all come from an adult in good health.

In this sample, this clone turned up once. J is TRBJ1-1 and V is TRBV7-9, with TRBD1 matching 8 bases. Germline V lookup: CDR1 SEHNR, CDR2 FQNEAQ (reference sequence). The CDR3 extends over 15 amino acids. With V trimmed by 5 bases and J by 1 base, 6 bases remained unmatched. The CDR3 DNA reads TGTGCCAGCAGCCCTGGGACAGGCGAGAACACTGAAGCTTTCTTT. Residues: CASSPGTGENTEAFF.

The CDR3 sequence is CATTSGSTDTQYF. Here the CDR3 DNA reads TGTGCCACTACTAGCGGAAGCACAGATACGCAGTATTTT. The V call is TRBV24-1, the J call TRBJ2-3; 8 bases line up with TRBD2. Germline V CDR1 and CDR2: KGHDR, SFDVKD. V dropped 10 bases and J dropped 0; count of bases not matched to a gene: 2. The CDR3 extends over 13 amino acids.

This chain connects TRBV6-2 or TRBV6-3 to TRBJ2-7, with 13 nucleotides matching TRBD2. The CDR3 spans 18 residues. Germline V gene sequence: CDR1 MNHEY, CDR2 SVGEGT. With 4 bases clipped from V and 5 bases from J, the junction kept 14 bases outside the gene matches. This CDR3 is CASSSTLTSGGRVNEQYV. The CDR3 DNA reads TGTGCCAGCAGTTCGACCTTGACTAGCGGGGGGCGAGTGAACGAGCAGTACGTC.

The chain recombines TRBV27 with TRBJ2-5; 10 nucleotides agree with TRBD2. The CDR3 runs to 23 residues. The V gene's germline CDR1 is MNHEY and CDR2 SMNVEV (reference sequence). V lost 7 bases and J lost 3; bases outside the gene matches: 32. The CDR3 DNA follows: TGTGCCAGCACCCATCTAGCGGGGGTCGATTATGGGAGGTTGGGGGTGGGGGAAGAGACCCAGTACTTC. Amino acid sequence: CASTHLAGVDYGRLGVGEETQYF.

V is TRBV28 and J is TRBJ2-5; D might be TRBD1 or TRBD2, each matching 7 bases. CDR1 and CDR2 from the germline V gene are MDHEN and SYDVKM. The CDR3 runs 15 residues. Trimming removed 6 bases from V and 5 bases from J, with 19 bases in between. The CDR3 nucleotides read TGTGCCAGCAGGACCCTCTACAGGGGAGGGGAGACCCAGTACTTC. Its protein is CASRTLYRGGETQYF.

In nucleotides, the CDR3 is TGTGCCAGCAGTTATACGGTAAAGAGACAGGGTGAGGCCCGGGGCACAGATACGCAGTATTTT. This codes for CASSYTVKRQGEARGTDTQYF. The J gene is TRBJ2-3, the V gene TRBV6-2 or TRBV6-3; 7 bases are shared with TRBD1. The CDR3 sequence is 21 residues long. J was trimmed by 1 base and V by 3 bases; bases with no gene match: 22. Germline lookup yields CDR1 MNHEY and CDR2 SVGEGT.

V and J are TRBV6-5 and TRBJ1-1; D ambiguous. Germline V CDR1 and CDR2: MNHEY, SVGAGI. Deletions cut 5 bases from V and 3 bases from J, with 13 bases between. The CDR3 is made up of 14 amino acids. CDR3 sequence: CASSPEGRDTEAFF. CDR3 bases: TGTGCCAGCAGTCCCGAAGGACGGGACACTGAAGCTTTCTTT.

The rearrangement links TRBV27 to TRBJ2-5; D may correspond to TRBD1 or TRBD2 (5 bases each). V was cut by 4 bases and J by 5 bases, with 17 bases left in between. Germline-derived CDR1 and CDR2 are MNHEY and SMNVEV (reference sequence). This CDR3 region has 15 residues. CDR3 sequence reads: CASSSRGAGMETQYF. The CDR3 nucleotides read TGTGCCAGCAGTTCGAGGGGAGCAGGTATGGAGACCCAGTACTTC.